Shown below are 12 T cell receptor beta chains from a single sample sequenced in a study of cytomegalovirus exposure and HLA in healthy donors. Here immunoSEQ multiplex PCR was the method, and the copy in TCRdb shows in-frame clones only, minus some. The sample consists of around 300,000 clones, 88% of them appearing once. The material sequenced was PBMCs. All receptors come from a man aged 25-45 years in good health and CMV-seronegative.

The J gene is TRBJ2-7, the V gene TRBV7-2, with D maybe TRBD2 (6 bases). Per germline, CDR1 SGHTA and CDR2 FQGNSA. Trimming removed 1 base at V and 2 bases at J, with 15 bases between. This CDR3 is built from 16 residues. DNA for the CDR3: TGTGCCAGCAGCTTAGTGGGGGAGGTGTCGACCTACGAGCAGTACTTC. This encodes CASSLVGEVSTYEQYF.

This clone was found once. The gene calls are TRBV5-4 and TRBJ1-5; 11 bases fit TRBD1. Losses at the gene ends were 1 base for V and 7 bases for J; bases not matched to a gene: 7. The length of the CDR3 is 16 residues. CDR1 SGHNT and CDR2 YYREEE come from the germline V gene (reference sequence). The CDR3 DNA reads TGTGCCAGCAGCTTGAGGACAGGGGGCCCGAGACAGCCCCAGCATTTT. This gives the protein CASSLRTGGPRQPQHF.

The CDR3 DNA follows: TGTGCCAGCAGCCCCGGGACAGGGGATGATTCACCCCTCCACTTT. Its protein is CASSPGTGDDSPLHF. This rearrangement joins TRBV5-6 to TRBJ1-6, with 10 bases identical to TRBD1. The CDR3 is made up of 15 amino acids. The germline gives CDR1 SGHDT, CDR2 YYEEEE. The ends lost 4 bases at V and 8 bases at J; junction bases unmatched: 6.

The J gene is TRBJ2-5, the V gene TRBV5-1, with D possibly matching TRBD1 (5 bases). CDR3 length: 13 residues. The germline CDR1 and CDR2 sequences are SGHRS and YFSETQ. V was trimmed by 2 bases and J by 2 bases, leaving 7 bases between them. CDR3 DNA sequence: TGCGCCAGCAGCTTTTCAGGGCAAGAGACCCAGTACTTC. Translated: CASSFSGQETQYF.

The chain has TRBV5-6 and TRBJ1-1; the match to TRBD1 covers 11 bases. This CDR3 is 16 amino acids long. Germline lookup yields CDR1 SGHDT and CDR2 YYEEEE. The trim removed 2 bases at V and 5 bases at J, leaving 8 bases unmatched. CDR3 DNA: TGTGCCAGCAGCTTCGTCAGGACAGGGGGCCAGACTGAAGCTTTCTTT. Residues: CASSFVRTGGQTEAFF.

This sequence joins TRBV10-3 and TRBJ1-1; 7 bases match TRBD1. CDR1 is ENHRY and CDR2 is SYGVKD in the germline V gene. This CDR3 contains 16 residues. J gave up 0 bases and V 3 bases, and 7 bases lay outside the gene matches. In nucleotides, the CDR3 is TGTGCCATCAGTGACCCCCAGGGGGTGATGAACACTGAAGCTTTCTTT. It specifies CAISDPQGVMNTEAFF.

The chain has TRBV10-3 and TRBJ2-7; 7 bases align to TRBD1. Unmatched junction bases numbered 6, after V lost 7 bases and J lost 3 bases. CDR1 and CDR2 from the germline V gene are ENHRY and SYGVKD. The CDR3 runs to 13 residues. In nucleotides, the CDR3 is TGTGCCATCAAAGACAGGGATCACTACGAGCAGTACTTC. Its protein product is CAIKDRDHYEQYF.

V gene TRBV19 combines with J gene TRBJ1-6; TRBD1 matches 9 bases. This CDR3 has 16 residues. Losses at the gene ends were 8 bases for V and 2 bases for J; bases not matched to a gene: 7. CDR1 and CDR2 (germline): LNHDA, SQIVND (reference sequence). The CDR3 bases are TGTGCCAGTCACCAACAGGGGGCAGCCTATAATTCACCCCTCCACTTT. Translated, it gives CASHQQGAAYNSPLHF.

The genes are TRBV27 and TRBJ2-3; 14 nucleotides align to TRBD2. CDR1 and CDR2 (germline): MNHEY, SMNVEV (reference sequence). J was trimmed by 0 bases and V by 4 bases; bases with no gene match: 9. The CDR3 is 19 amino acids. The CDR3 sequence is CASSWGLAGAGRSTDTQYF. The CDR3 DNA reads as TGTGCCAGCAGTTGGGGACTAGCGGGGGCCGGACGAAGCACAGATACGCAGTATTTT.

J is TRBJ2-5 and V is TRBV19; 9 bases are a match to TRBD2. Germline assignment: CDR1 LNHDA and CDR2 SQIVND (reference sequence). V trimming: 5 bases; J trimming: 9 bases; junction bases outside the gene matches: 4. This CDR3 is 12 amino acids long. The CDR3 DNA sequence: TGTGCCAGTAGTCTCGGCGGGGGGGCCCAGTACTTC. Residues: CASSLGGGAQYF.

The chain has TRBV19 and TRBJ2-1, with a tentative D call TRBD1 (6 bases). V dropped 0 bases and J dropped 10 bases, with 13 bases sitting between them. The CDR3 is made up of 14 amino acids. Looked up from germline, CDR1 is LNHDA and CDR2 is SQIVND (reference sequence). The CDR3 nucleotides read TGTGCCAGTAGTATAGATAGTCCTGGGGGCGAGCAGTTCTTC. It yields the protein CASSIDSPGGEQFF.

This chain connects TRBV27 to TRBJ2-2; a possible D gene is TRBD2 (5 bases). The germline CDR1 and CDR2 sequences are MNHEY and SMNVEV (reference sequence). CDR3 length equals 13 residues. Trimming cost V 4 bases and J 6 bases, with 9 bases left between them. CDR3: CASSYRGSGELFF. In DNA, the CDR3 is TGTGCCAGCAGTTATCGGGGATCCGGGGAGCTGTTTTTT.